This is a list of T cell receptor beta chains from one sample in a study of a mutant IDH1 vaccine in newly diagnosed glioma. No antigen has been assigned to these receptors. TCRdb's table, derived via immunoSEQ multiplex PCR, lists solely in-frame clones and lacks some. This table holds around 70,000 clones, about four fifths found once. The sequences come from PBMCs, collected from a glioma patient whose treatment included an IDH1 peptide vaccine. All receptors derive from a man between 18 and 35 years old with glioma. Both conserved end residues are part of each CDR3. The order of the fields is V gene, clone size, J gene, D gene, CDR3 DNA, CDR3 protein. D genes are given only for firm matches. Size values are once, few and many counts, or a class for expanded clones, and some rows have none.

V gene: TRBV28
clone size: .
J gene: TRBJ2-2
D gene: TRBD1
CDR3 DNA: TGTGCCAGCAGGTTCGGCAGGGGGCTCTCCGGGGAGCTGTTTTTT
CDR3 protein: CASRFGRGLSGELFF

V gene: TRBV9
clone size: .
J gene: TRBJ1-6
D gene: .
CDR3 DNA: TGTGCCAGCAGCGCTACAAGCTATAATTCACCCCTCCACTTT
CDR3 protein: CASSATSYNSPLHF

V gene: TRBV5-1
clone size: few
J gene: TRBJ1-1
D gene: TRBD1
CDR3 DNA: TGCGCCAGCCGCAATACAGGGGGAACTGAAGCTTTCTTT
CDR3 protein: CASRNTGGTEAFF

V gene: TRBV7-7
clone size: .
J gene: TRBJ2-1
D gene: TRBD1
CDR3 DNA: TGTGCTAGCAGCTTAGATCCTTGGGGGTCCGACAGGGGTGGTCATGAGCAGTTCTTC
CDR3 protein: CASSLDPWGSDRGGHEQFF

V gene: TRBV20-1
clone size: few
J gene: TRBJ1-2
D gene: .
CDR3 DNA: TGCAGTGCTAGAGAAGATGGCTACACCTTC
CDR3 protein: CSAREDGYTF

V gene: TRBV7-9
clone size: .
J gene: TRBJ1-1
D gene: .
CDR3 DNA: TGTGCCAGCAGCTTAGGCCAGGGGCTCGTGGGCACTGAAGCTTTCTTT
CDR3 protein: CASSLGQGLVGTEAFF

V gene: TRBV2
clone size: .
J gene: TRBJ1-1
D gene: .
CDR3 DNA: TGTGCCAGCAGGAGGCAGGGATACACTGAAGCTTTCTTT
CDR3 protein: CASRRQGYTEAFF

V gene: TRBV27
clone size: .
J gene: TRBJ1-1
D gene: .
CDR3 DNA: TGTGCCAGCACTAGCGGACCTGAAGCTTTCTTT
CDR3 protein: CASTSGPEAFF

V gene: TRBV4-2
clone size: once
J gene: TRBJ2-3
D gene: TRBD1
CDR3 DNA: TGTGCCAGCAGCCAACACGGGACAGGCGGTTCAGATACGCAGTATTTT
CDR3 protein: CASSQHGTGGSDTQYF

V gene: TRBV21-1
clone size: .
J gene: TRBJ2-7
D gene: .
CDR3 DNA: TGTGCCAGCAGTCTGAGGGAAGGTAGCGAGCAGTACTTC
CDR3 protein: CASSLREGSEQYF

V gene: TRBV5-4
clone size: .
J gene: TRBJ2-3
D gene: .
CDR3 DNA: TGTGCCAGCAGCTTGGACAGGTCTCCGAATACGCAGTATTTT
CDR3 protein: CASSLDRSPNTQYF

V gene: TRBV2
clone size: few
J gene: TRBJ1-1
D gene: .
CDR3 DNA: TGTGCCAGCAGTCCAAGGTGGGGAATGAACACTGAAGCTTTCTTT
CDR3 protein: CASSPRWGMNTEAFF

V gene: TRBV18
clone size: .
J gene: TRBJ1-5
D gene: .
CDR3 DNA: TGTGCCAGCGCTGGTGGGGGCGGTCAGCCCCAGCATTTT
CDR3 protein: CASAGGGGQPQHF

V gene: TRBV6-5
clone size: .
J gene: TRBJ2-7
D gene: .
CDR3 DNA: TGTGCCAGCAGTCCTCGACTAGTAGCCTACGAGCAGTACTTC
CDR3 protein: CASSPRLVAYEQYF

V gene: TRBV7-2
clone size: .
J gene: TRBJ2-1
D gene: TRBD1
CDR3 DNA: TGTGCCAGCAGAGCCGGGACAGTTTACAATGAGCAGTTCTTC
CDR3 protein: CASRAGTVYNEQFF

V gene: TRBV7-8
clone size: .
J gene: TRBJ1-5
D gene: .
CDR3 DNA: TGTGCCAGCAGCTTAGGGGGCACCCAATCCCAGCATTTT
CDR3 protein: CASSLGGTQSQHF

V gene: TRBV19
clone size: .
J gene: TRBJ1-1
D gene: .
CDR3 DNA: TGTGCCAGTAGGGGGAACACTGAAGCTTTCTTT
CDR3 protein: CASRGNTEAFF

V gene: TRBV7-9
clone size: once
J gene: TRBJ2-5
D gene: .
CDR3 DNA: TGTGCCAGCAGCTTAGGGGGATTGCGGGAGACCCAGTACTTC
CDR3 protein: CASSLGGLRETQYF

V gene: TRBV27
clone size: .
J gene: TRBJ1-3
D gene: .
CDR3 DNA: TGTGCCAGTAAAGGCGTGGGAATCTCTGGAAACACCATATATTTT
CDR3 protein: CASKGVGISGNTIYF

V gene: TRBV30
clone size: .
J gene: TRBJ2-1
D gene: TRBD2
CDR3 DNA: TGTGCCTGGAGTGTACGCGGGAGGAGGTACAATGAGCAGTTCTTC
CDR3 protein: CAWSVRGRRYNEQFF

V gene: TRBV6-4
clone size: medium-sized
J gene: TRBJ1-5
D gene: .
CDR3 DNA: TGTGCCAGCAGTGAGGTCGGGCCGAAACTTAATAGCAATCAGCCCCAGCATTTT
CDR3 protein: CASSEVGPKLNSNQPQHF

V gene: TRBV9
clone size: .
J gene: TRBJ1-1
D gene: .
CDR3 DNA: TGTGCCAGCAGCGCGTCTCCAAAGGGCTTAGGGAACACTGAAGCTTTCTTT
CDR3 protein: CASSASPKGLGNTEAFF

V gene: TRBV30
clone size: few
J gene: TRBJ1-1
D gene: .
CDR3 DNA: TGTGCCTGGAGTGTACTAAGGTACACTGAAGCTTTCTTT
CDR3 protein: CAWSVLRYTEAFF

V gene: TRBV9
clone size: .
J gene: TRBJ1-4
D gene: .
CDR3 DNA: TGTGCCAGCAGCCCCCGGGAGAGAGAAAAACTGTTTTTT
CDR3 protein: CASSPREREKLFF

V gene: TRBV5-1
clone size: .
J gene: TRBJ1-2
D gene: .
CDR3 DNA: TGCGCCAGCAGCTTGTACGGGGGCGTAAACTATGGCTACACCTTC
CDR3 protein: CASSLYGGVNYGYTF

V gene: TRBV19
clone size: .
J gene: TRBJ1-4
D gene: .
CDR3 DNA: TGTGCCAGTAGTATGCAGGACATTAATGAAAAACTGTTTTTT
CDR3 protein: CASSMQDINEKLFF

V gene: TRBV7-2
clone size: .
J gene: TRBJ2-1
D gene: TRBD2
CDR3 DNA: TGTGCCAGCAGCTTCCTAAGCGGGGATTACTACAATGAGCAGTTCTTC
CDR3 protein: CASSFLSGDYYNEQFF

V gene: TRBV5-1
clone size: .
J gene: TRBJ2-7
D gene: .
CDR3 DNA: TGCGCCAGCAGCGGAGGGGCTCACGAGCAGTACTTC
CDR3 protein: CASSGGAHEQYF

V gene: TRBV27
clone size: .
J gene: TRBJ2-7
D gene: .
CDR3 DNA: TGTGCCAGCAGTTTGCAGGGTACAAACAACGAGCAGTACTTC
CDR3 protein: CASSLQGTNNEQYF

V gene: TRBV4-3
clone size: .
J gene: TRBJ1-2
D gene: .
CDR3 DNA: TGCGCCAGCAGCCAAGAGGTACAGGGACTTTATGGCTACACCTTC
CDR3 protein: CASSQEVQGLYGYTF

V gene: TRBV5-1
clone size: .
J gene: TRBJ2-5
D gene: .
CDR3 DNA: TGCGCCAGCAGCTCTGGGGGCCAAGAGACCCAGTACTTC
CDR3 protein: CASSSGGQETQYF

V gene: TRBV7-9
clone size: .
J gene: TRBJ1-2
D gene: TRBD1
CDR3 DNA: TGTGCCAGCAGCTTAGCGGGGACAGGGTTTGGCTACACCTTC
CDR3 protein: CASSLAGTGFGYTF

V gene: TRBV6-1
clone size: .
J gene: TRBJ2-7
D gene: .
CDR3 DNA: TGTGCCAGCAGTGAGGGAGATTACGAGCAGTACTTC
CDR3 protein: CASSEGDYEQYF